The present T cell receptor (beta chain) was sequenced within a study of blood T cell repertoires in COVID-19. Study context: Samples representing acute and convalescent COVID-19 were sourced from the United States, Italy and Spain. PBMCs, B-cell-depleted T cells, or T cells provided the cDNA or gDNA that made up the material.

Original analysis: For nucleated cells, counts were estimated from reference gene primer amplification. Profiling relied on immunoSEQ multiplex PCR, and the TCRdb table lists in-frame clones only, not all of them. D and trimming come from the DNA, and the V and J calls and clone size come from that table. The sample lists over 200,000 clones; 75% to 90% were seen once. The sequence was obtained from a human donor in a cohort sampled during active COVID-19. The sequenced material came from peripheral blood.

As DNA, the CDR3 is TGTGCCAGCAGCGTATGGAGCGGCTATGGCTACACCTTC. It yields the protein CASSVWSGYGYTF. The genes are TRBV9 and TRBJ1-2; D not resolved. CDR3 length: 13 residues. Between the trimmed V and J ends, which lost 1 base and 4 bases, there was a span of 8 bases. Germline CDR1 is SGDLS and CDR2 is YYNGEE.